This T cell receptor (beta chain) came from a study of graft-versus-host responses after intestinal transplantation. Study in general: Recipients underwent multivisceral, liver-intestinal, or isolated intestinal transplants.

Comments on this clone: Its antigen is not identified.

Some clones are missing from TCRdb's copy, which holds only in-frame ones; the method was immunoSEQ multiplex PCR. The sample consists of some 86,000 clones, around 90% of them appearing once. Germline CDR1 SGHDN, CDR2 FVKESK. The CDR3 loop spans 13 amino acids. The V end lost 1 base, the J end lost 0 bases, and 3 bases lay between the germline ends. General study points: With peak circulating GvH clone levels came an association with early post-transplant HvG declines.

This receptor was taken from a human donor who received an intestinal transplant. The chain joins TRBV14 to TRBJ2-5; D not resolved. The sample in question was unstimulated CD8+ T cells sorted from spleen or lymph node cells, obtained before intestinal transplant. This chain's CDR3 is CASSQGYQETQYF. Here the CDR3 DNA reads TGTGCCAGCAGCCAAGGCTACCAAGAGACCCAGTACTTC.